A selection of T cell receptor beta chains follows, all from one sample in a study of tumor-infiltrating lymphocytes in primary liver carcinoma. TCRdb independently ran MiXCR on the multiplex PCR reads; one entry per CDR3 protein. The top ten clones hold roughly 13% of a sample with approximately 76,000 distinct CDR3 sequences, 71% of them seen once. Sequenced material: liver tumor tissue from sampling region 4. The origin of the receptors is a woman aged 55-75 years with primary liver carcinoma and hepatitis B virus infection. The CDR3 runs from the conserved cysteine through the conserved F or W. D genes are given only for firm matches. Rows may omit the clone size; those that give it use once, few, many or a size class.

j_gene: TRBJ2-1; v_gene: TRBV11-3; d_gene: -; abundance: once; CDR3nt: TGTGCCAGCAGTTTAGGAACAAGCGAGAAGTTTGAGCAGTTCTTC; CDR3aa: CASSLGTSEKFEQFF
j_gene: TRBJ1-2; v_gene: TRBV6-5; d_gene: TRBD1; abundance: -; CDR3nt: TGTGGTAGCAGTCGCGCCGGACAGGGCGGTAATGGCTACACCTTC; CDR3aa: CGSSRAGQGGNGYTF
j_gene: TRBJ2-1; v_gene: TRBV28; d_gene: TRBD2; abundance: -; CDR3nt: TGTGCCAGCCGACTCTGGGGGGGACTGTCTAGTTCCTACAATGAGCAGTTCTTC; CDR3aa: CASRLWGGLSSSYNEQFF
j_gene: TRBJ2-2; v_gene: TRBV29-1; d_gene: -; abundance: -; CDR3nt: TGCAGTGTTCCCAAATCGATCACCGGGGAGCTGTTTTTT; CDR3aa: CSVPKSITGELFF
j_gene: TRBJ2-7; v_gene: TRBV11-2; d_gene: -; abundance: -; CDR3nt: TGTGCCAGCAGGCCAAACATTCGGGTCAGCTTCGAGCAGTACTTC; CDR3aa: CASRPNIRVSFEQYF
j_gene: TRBJ2-2; v_gene: TRBV4-1; d_gene: -; abundance: -; CDR3nt: TGCGCCAGCAGCCAACTTACCCTCTCCGGGGAGCTGTTTTTT; CDR3aa: CASSQLTLSGELFF
j_gene: TRBJ2-4; v_gene: TRBV5-6; d_gene: -; abundance: -; CDR3nt: TGTGCCAGCAACATCCTAGCTCTAGGCAAAAACATTCTGTACTTC; CDR3aa: CASNILALGKNILYF
j_gene: TRBJ1-4; v_gene: TRBV5-1; d_gene: -; abundance: many; CDR3nt: TGCGCCAGCAGCTTGGTCGCAACTAATGAAAAACTGTTTTTT; CDR3aa: CASSLVATNEKLFF
j_gene: TRBJ2-7; v_gene: TRBV30; d_gene: TRBD2; abundance: many; CDR3nt: TGTGCCTGCCCCACTAGCGGGAGCGGAATCAGCGAGCAGTACTTC; CDR3aa: CACPTSGSGISEQYF
j_gene: TRBJ2-7; v_gene: TRBV18; d_gene: TRBD1; abundance: -; CDR3nt: TGTGCCGGCTCACCGTATGAGACAGGGGTCGAGCAGTACTTC; CDR3aa: CAGSPYETGVEQYF